This T cell receptor beta chain was sequenced during a study of blood T cell repertoires in COVID-19 (TCRdb year 2020). Study-level background: Samples from collaborators originated in the United States, Italy and Spain and spanned both the acute and convalescent phases of COVID-19. The prospective study material was composed of cDNA or gDNA derived from T cells, B-cell-depleted T cells, or PBMCs. Deeply sampled blood TCRbeta repertoires from subjects exposed to, actively infected with, or recovered from COVID-19 were included in the dataset. The repertoires were released in a freely available public database intended as a resource for research on the immune response to SARS-CoV-2. The samples were drawn from the first 160 participants of the ongoing ImmuneRACE study and from about 1,200 subjects provided by 6 global collaborators. A de-identified subject ID, COVID-19 status, age in years and sex were almost always included in the sample metadata. HLA class I and class II types, where available, came from metadata supplied by the sample provider rather than from assay-based typing.

The V and J ends are trimmed by 1 base and 3 bases, leaving 7 bases between them. CDR1 LNHDA and CDR2 SQIVND are derived from the germline V gene (reference sequence). The CDR3 contains 14 residues, cysteine and phenylalanine counted. This entry keeps only the CDR3 DNA: 42 bases, framed from base 1. Concerning this clone: Its antigen is not yet known. No base quality values were provided; no much bigger clone lies one nucleotide off.

Overall results and qualifications from the work: The amount of clinical and demographic metadata varied by source and participant and was provided uncurated.

Collaborating institutions collected whole blood in K2EDTA tubes following their own protocols. Collaborator samples were shipped for TCRbeta analysis as frozen whole blood, isolated PBMCs, or DNA extracted from either sample type. TCRbeta CDR3 regions were amplified from genomic DNA by means of the immunoSEQ Assay, a bias-controlled multiplex PCR. On the study's bioinformatics: The number of nucleated cells in each sample was estimated by amplification of reference gene primers within the assay. To quantify the absolute abundance of each unique TCRbeta CDR3 rearrangement, sequence reads were collapsed and filtered. For each sample, productive Simpson clonality was calculated by taking the square root of Simpson's diversity index across productive rearrangements. Held by TCRdb, this immuneACCESS table contains in-frame sequences only and omits some clones. Under half of the omission traces to an unresolved V gene where checked; the cause of the rest is unknown. That table is the source of V, J and clone size, and D and trimming were worked out from the DNA. The sample profile shows roughly 50,000 clones; 70% to 80% of them were found once. The ten biggest clones cover under 3.5% of the sample.

The sequencing sample was made of peripheral blood. The chain is encoded by TRBV19 joined to TRBJ1-5; the best D guess is TRBD1, with 5 bases matching. This sequence originates from a man in his fifties or sixties with acute or convalescent COVID-19. The CDR3 corresponds to CASSIAGFNQPQHF. The DNA reads TGTGCCAGTAGTATAGCAGGGTTCAATCAGCCCCAGCATTTT.